This T cell receptor beta chain was obtained from a study of T cell responses to AZD1222 COVID-19 vaccine. Study-wide findings and caveats: White British ancestry dominated among donors, who included more females, and clonal diversity was possibly underestimated. At study baseline, merely several AZD1222 recipients were seropositive. Within unmutated variant regions lay the reported targets of nearly half of spike-specific TCRs. Spike-wide coverage was observed for vaccine-associated CD4 TCRs, with dominant responses at 160-218 and 743-854.

V lost 2 bases and J 5 bases, leaving 14 bases between the germline ends. Germline CDR1 is SGHNT and CDR2 is YYREEE (reference sequence). The length of the CDR3 is 15 residues. The repertoire was sequenced with immunoSEQ multiplex PCR; TCRdb's copy has only in-frame clones and lacks some. The sample has about 120,000 clones; roughly 89% are singletons. On this clone itself: The antigen is unknown.

The sequence was collected from an adult in good health. The chain joins TRBV5-4 to TRBJ2-1; no clear D gene. The sequenced sample was peripheral blood, obtained on day 0 of AZD1222 vaccination. Written as DNA, the CDR3 is TGTGCCAGCAGCTTAGTCGACGGATCACACAATGAGCAGTTCTTC. Its protein product is CASSLVDGSHNEQFF.